The clone carrying this T cell receptor (beta chain) was detected only a few times. The V end lost 3 bases, the J end lost 3 bases, and 6 bases lay between the germline ends. The CDR3 is made up of 13 amino acids. CDR1 and CDR2 from the germline V gene are SGHKS and YYEKEE (reference sequence). Template switching added a universal primer site, and cDNA bore unique molecular identifiers. TCRdb used MiXCR to reprocess the 5' RACE reads, holding one entry per CDR3 protein. Here the sample spans around 340,000 distinct CDR3 sequences, more than 9% being singletons. The source of the sample is a study of identical twins. The same data also went into a second study, on yellow fever vaccine responses in identical twins.

This clonotype originated in a woman between 18 and 29 years old in good health. Sequenced material: CD8+ T cells sorted from blood. This chain links TRBV5-5 with TRBJ2-2; no definite D call. CDR3 DNA: TGTGCCAGCAGCTATCGTCACACCGGGGAGCTGTTTTTT. Its protein product is CASSYRHTGELFF.